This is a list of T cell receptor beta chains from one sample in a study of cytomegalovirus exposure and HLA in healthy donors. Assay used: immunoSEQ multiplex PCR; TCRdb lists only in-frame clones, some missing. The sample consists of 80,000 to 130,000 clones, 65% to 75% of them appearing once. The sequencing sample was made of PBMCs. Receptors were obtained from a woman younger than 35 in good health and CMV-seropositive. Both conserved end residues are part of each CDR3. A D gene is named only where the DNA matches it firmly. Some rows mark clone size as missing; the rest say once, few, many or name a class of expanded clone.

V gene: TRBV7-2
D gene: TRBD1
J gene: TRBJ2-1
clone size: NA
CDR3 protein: CASSETGTANNEQFF
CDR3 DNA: TGTGCCAGCAGCGAGACCGGGACAGCAAACAATGAGCAGTTCTTC

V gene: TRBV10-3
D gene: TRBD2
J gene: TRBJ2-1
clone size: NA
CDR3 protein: CAIGGVGGNEQFF
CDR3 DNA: TGTGCCATCGGGGGGGTCGGCGGCAATGAGCAGTTCTTC

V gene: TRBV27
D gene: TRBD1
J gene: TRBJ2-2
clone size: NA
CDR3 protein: CASTLKTGVTGELFF
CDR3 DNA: TGTGCCAGCACCCTAAAGACAGGGGTCACCGGGGAGCTGTTTTTT

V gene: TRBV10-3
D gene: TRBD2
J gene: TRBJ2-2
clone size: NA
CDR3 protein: CAISAGGPGAGELFF
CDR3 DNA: TGTGCCATCAGTGCGGGAGGGCCAGGGGCCGGGGAGCTGTTTTTT

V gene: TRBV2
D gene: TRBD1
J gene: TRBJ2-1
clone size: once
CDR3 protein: CASSPTWPGQGGNEQFF
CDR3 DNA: TGTGCCAGCAGCCCTACGTGGCCGGGACAGGGGGGCAATGAGCAGTTCTTC

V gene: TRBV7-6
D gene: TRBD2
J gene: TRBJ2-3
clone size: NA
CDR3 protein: CASSPRVAGGTDTQYF
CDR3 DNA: TGTGCCAGCAGCCCAAGAGTAGCGGGGGGCACAGATACGCAGTATTTT

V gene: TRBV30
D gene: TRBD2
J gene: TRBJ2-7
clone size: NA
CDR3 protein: CACSREVGRYEQYF
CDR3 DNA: TGTGCCTGTTCGAGGGAAGTCGGGAGGTACGAGCAGTACTTC

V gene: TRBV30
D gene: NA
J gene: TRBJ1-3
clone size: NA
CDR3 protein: CAWSPPPYTSGNTIYF
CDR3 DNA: TGTGCCTGGAGTCCCCCCCCATATACATCTGGAAACACCATATATTTT

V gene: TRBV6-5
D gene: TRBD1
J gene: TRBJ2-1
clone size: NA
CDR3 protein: CASSTTGGMYNEQFF
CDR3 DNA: TGTGCCAGCAGTACGACAGGGGGAATGTACAATGAGCAGTTCTTC

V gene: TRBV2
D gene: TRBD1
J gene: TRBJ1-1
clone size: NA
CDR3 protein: CASTYDRGGDTEAFF
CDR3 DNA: TGTGCCAGCACCTATGACAGGGGTGGGGACACTGAAGCTTTCTTT

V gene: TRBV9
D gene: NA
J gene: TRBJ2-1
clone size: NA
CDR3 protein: CASSVATHNEQFF
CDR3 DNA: TGTGCCAGCAGCGTAGCTACCCACAATGAGCAGTTCTTC

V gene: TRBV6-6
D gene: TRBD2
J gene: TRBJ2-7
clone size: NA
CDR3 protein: CASRKLAGSSYEQYF
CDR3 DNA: TGTGCCAGCAGAAAACTAGCGGGCAGCTCCTACGAGCAGTACTTC

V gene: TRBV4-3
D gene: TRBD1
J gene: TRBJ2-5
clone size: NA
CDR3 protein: CASSLLVGTGGIETQYF
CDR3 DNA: TGCGCCAGCAGCCTCCTCGTGGGGACAGGGGGCATAGAGACCCAGTACTTC

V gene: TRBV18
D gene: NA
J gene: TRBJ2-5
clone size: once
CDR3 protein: CASSPEETQYF
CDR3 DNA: TGTGCCAGCTCACCGGAGGAGACCCAGTACTTC

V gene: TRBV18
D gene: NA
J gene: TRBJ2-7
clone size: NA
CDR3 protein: CASSPSTDEQYF
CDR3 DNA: TGTGCCAGCTCACCATCGACAGACGAGCAGTACTTC

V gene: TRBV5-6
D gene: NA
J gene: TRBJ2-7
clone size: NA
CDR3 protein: CASSIPPTSNEQYF
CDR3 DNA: TGTGCCAGCAGCATACCTCCGACTAGTAACGAGCAGTACTTC

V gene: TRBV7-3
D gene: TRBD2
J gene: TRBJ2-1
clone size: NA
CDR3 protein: CASSPGGSGRMGEQFF
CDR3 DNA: TGTGCCAGCAGCCCCGGGGGTAGCGGGAGGATGGGTGAGCAGTTCTTC

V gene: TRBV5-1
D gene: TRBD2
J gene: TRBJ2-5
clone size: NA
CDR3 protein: CASSLAPRGAGGAETQYF
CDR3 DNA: TGCGCCAGCAGCTTGGCCCCGCGAGGAGCGGGAGGGGCAGAGACCCAGTACTTC

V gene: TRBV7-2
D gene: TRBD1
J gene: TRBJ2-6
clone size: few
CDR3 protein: CASSRWTGGGSGANVLTF
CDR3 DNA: TGTGCCAGCAGTCGATGGACAGGGGGCGGATCTGGGGCCAACGTCCTGACTTTC

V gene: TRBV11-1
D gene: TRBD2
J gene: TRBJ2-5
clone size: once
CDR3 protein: CASSPSGRAGETQYF
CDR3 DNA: TGTGCCAGCAGCCCTAGCGGGAGGGCGGGGGAGACCCAGTACTTC

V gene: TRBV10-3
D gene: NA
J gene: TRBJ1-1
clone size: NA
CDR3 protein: CAISESTGLGAEAFF
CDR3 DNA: TGTGCCATCAGTGAGTCGACAGGATTAGGGGCTGAAGCTTTCTTT

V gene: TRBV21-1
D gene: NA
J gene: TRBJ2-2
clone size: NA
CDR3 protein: CASLGLAGVFCANTGELFF
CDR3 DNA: TGTGCCAGCTTAGGACTAGCGGGAGTTTTCTGCGCGAACACCGGGGAGCTGTTTTTT

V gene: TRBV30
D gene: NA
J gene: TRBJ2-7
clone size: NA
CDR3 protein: CAWSLAVYEQYF
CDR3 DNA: TGTGCCTGGAGTTTAGCGGTCTACGAGCAGTACTTC

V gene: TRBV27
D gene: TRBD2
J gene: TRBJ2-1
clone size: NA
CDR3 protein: CASKGTSLNEQFF
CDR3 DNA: TGTGCCAGCAAGGGGACTAGCCTCAATGAGCAGTTCTTC

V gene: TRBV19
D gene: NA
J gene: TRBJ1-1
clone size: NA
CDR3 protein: CASSIAWRHMNTEAFF
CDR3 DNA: TGTGCCAGTAGTATAGCTTGGCGGCACATGAACACTGAAGCTTTCTTT

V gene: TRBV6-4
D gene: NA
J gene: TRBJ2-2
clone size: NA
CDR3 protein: CASTNDRFNGELFF
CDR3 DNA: TGTGCCAGCACCAACGACAGGTTCAACGGGGAGCTGTTTTTT

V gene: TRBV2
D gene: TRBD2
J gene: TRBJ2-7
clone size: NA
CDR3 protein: CASTASGSTYEQYF
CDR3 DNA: TGTGCCAGCACGGCTAGCGGGAGCACCTACGAGCAGTACTTC

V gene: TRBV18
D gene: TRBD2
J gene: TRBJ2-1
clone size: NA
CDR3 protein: CASSPPAGGAYNEQFF
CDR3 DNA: TGTGCCAGCTCACCACCGGCCGGGGGGGCCTACAATGAGCAGTTCTTC

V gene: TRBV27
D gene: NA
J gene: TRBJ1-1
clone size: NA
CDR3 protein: CASSLSPGTLTNTEAFF
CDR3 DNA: TGTGCCAGCAGTCTCTCCCCCGGGACACTTACTAACACTGAAGCTTTCTTT

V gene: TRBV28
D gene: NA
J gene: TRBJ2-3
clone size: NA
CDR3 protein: CASSLHRDDTQYF
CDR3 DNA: TGTGCCAGCAGTTTGCACAGGGACGATACGCAGTATTTT

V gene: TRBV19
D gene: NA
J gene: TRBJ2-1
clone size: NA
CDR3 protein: CASSNPGTPRSEQFF
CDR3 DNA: TGTGCCAGTAGTAACCCCGGGACACCTCGGAGTGAGCAGTTCTTC

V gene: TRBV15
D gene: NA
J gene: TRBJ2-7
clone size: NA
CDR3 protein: CATSRDGGTQGFEQYF
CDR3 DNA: TGTGCCACCAGCAGAGATGGGGGGACCCAAGGGTTCGAGCAGTACTTC

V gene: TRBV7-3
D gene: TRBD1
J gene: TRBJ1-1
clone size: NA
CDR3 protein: CASRPPGQGAAAFF
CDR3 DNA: TGTGCCAGCAGACCCCCCGGACAGGGCGCGGCAGCTTTCTTT

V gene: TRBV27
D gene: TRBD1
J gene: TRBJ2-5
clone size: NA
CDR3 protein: CASSRGTGGAETQYF
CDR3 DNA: TGTGCCAGCAGCCGAGGGACAGGGGGCGCGGAGACCCAGTACTTC

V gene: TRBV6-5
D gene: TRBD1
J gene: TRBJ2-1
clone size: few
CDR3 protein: CASSYQSGTGTHEQFF
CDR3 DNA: TGTGCCAGCAGTTACCAATCCGGGACAGGGACCCATGAGCAGTTCTTC

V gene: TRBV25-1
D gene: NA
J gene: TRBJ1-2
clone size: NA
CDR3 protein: CASSEYGAASLHYGYTF
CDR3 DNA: TGTGCCAGCAGTGAATATGGGGCGGCCTCCTTGCACTATGGCTACACCTTC

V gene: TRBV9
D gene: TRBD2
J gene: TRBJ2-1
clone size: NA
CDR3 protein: CASSDSGSGYNEQFF
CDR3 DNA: TGTGCCAGCAGCGATAGCGGGAGCGGCTACAATGAGCAGTTCTTC

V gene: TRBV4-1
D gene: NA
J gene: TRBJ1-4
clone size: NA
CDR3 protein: CASSQVSRGDLFF
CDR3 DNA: TGCGCCAGCAGCCAAGTCTCCCGGGGGGATCTGTTTTTT

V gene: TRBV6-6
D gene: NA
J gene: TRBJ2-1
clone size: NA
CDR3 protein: CASSYLPGMDEQFF
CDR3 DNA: TGTGCCAGCAGTTATCTACCCGGGATGGATGAGCAGTTCTTC